The TCR beta chain under discussion was sequenced for a study of blood T cell repertoires in COVID-19. The wider study: The United States, Italy and Spain provided the acute and convalescent COVID-19 samples. Nucleic acid was either cDNA or gDNA, and it came from T cells, B-cell-depleted T cells, or PBMCs.

The V segment lost 2 bases and the J segment 2 bases; nucleotides outside the gene matches: 11. Germline-derived CDR1 and CDR2 are MNHEY and SMNVEV (reference sequence). CDR3 size: 19 residues. One Seattle source followed patients from active infection through their disease course. Original methodology: Counts of nucleated cells, estimated from reference gene primer amplification, were obtained. Produced via immunoSEQ multiplex PCR; TCRdb's table is partial and in-frame only. The V and J calls and the clone size are those of that table, but D and trimming were determined from the DNA. The sample has around 55,000 clones; about 91% are singletons.

The TCR was taken from a man in his forties or fifties with COVID-19, enrolled during active disease. Sequencing input: peripheral blood. The chain couples TRBV27 to TRBJ2-3, with 12 bases identical to TRBD2. The CDR3 loop is CASSLGNFRLAGDTDTQYF. The CDR3 DNA reads TGTGCCAGCAGTTTAGGGAATTTCCGACTAGCGGGAGACACAGATACGCAGTATTTT.